These T cell receptor beta chains were read from a single sample in a study of beta chain features in type 1 diabetes. Clones were read by immunoSEQ multiplex PCR, and TCRdb kept only the in-frame ones, dropping some. The table has some 170,000 clones, roughly 63% seen once. The specimen was naive CD4+ T cells from blood. The receptor source for this set is a man under 40 with type 1 diabetes. The CDR3 runs from the conserved cysteine through the conserved F or W. The D gene is left open where the match is weak. Clone size is given for some rows only: seen once, a few or many times, or a class if the clone is expanded.

clone_size	v_call	d_call	j_call	cdr3_aa	cdr3_nt
-	TRBV30	TRBD1	TRBJ2-4	CAWSVPDRGSNIQYF	TGTGCCTGGAGTGTACCGGACAGGGGGTCGAACATTCAGTACTTC
-	TRBV29-1	-	TRBJ1-2	CSVELWTYGYTF	TGCAGCGTGGAGTTGTGGACCTATGGCTACACCTTC
-	TRBV9	-	TRBJ2-1	CASSPLLARRHEQFF	TGTGCCAGCAGCCCCCTCCTAGCGAGGAGGCATGAGCAGTTCTTC
-	TRBV27	-	TRBJ1-1	CASRVLGNTEAFF	TGTGCCAGCAGAGTCTTAGGGAACACTGAAGCTTTCTTT
few	TRBV30	-	TRBJ2-2	CAWSVGLVWGGELFF	TGTGCCTGGAGTGTTGGATTAGTATGGGGCGGGGAGCTGTTTTTT
few	TRBV29-1	-	TRBJ2-7	CSVEAVLFYEQYF	TGCAGCGTTGAGGCAGTTCTTTTCTACGAGCAGTACTTC
-	TRBV29-1	-	TRBJ2-7	CSVEASSRDTEQYF	TGCAGCGTTGAAGCCAGTAGCCGGGACACCGAGCAGTACTTC
few	TRBV20-1	-	TRBJ2-5	CSARRQETQYF	TGCAGTGCTAGGCGGCAAGAGACCCAGTACTTC
once	TRBV7-9	-	TRBJ2-7	CASIGGIVDEQYF	TGTGCCAGCATTGGGGGCATAGTCGACGAGCAGTACTTC
few	TRBV25-1	-	TRBJ2-1	CASSSGTRGFF	TGTGCCAGCAGCTCCGGGACCCGGGGGTTCTTC
few	TRBV29-1	TRBD1	TRBJ2-5	CSGRTGAGETQYF	TGCAGCGGCAGGACAGGGGCTGGGGAGACCCAGTACTTC
few	TRBV10-3	-	TRBJ2-6	CAISDPGSFGANVLTF	TGTGCCATCAGTGACCCCGGGAGTTTTGGGGCCAACGTCCTGACTTTC
-	TRBV5-6	TRBD1	TRBJ2-7	CASSPGQGYYEQYF	TGTGCCAGCAGCCCGGGACAGGGCTACTACGAGCAGTACTTC
-	TRBV7-8	TRBD1	TRBJ1-6	CASSLETGGGSPLHF	TGTGCCAGCAGCTTAGAGACAGGGGGCGGATCACCCCTCCACTTT
few	TRBV4-3	-	TRBJ1-6	CASSQVPGASSPLHF	TGCGCCAGCAGCCAAGTCCCAGGGGCGAGTTCACCCCTCCACTTT
-	TRBV9	TRBD1	TRBJ1-2	CASSVETGRTNYGYTF	TGTGCCAGCAGCGTAGAGACAGGGCGTACTAACTATGGCTACACCTTC
-	TRBV9	TRBD1	TRBJ2-5	CASSFRPLGQGQQETQYF	TGTGCCAGCAGCTTCCGACCCCTAGGACAGGGGCAACAAGAGACCCAGTACTTC
once	TRBV5-1	-	TRBJ1-2	CASRKDYGYTF	TGCGCCAGCAGGAAGGACTATGGCTACACCTTC
-	TRBV2	-	TRBJ2-7	CASRLEAQTGEQYF	TGTGCCAGCAGACTGGAGGCCCAAACGGGCGAGCAGTACTTC
-	TRBV4-3	-	TRBJ2-7	CASSQVFPSYEQYF	TGCGCCAGCAGCCAAGTCTTCCCCAGCTACGAGCAGTACTTC
once	TRBV7-9	-	TRBJ2-3	CASSFGLADNTDTQYF	TGTGCCAGCAGCTTCGGTCTAGCAGACAATACAGATACGCAGTATTTT
-	TRBV25-1	TRBD1	TRBJ2-7	CASTTGVEQYF	TGTGCCAGCACTACAGGGGTCGAGCAGTACTTC
few	TRBV30	-	TRBJ2-5	CAWSPGLPAETQYF	TGTGCCTGGAGTCCGGGCCTCCCTGCGGAGACCCAGTACTTC
-	TRBV18	-	TRBJ2-3	CASSTTDTQYF	TGTGCCAGCTCAACCACAGATACGCAGTATTTT
-	TRBV7-9	-	TRBJ2-5	CASSFGIQETQYF	TGTGCCAGCAGCTTTGGCATACAAGAGACCCAGTACTTC
few	TRBV30	TRBD1	TRBJ2-1	CAWGNWDRAHEQFF	TGTGCCTGGGGAAACTGGGACAGAGCACACGAGCAGTTCTTC
-	TRBV30	-	TRBJ1-4	CAWSSSVRLFF	TGTGCCTGGAGTTCATCGGTACGACTGTTTTTT
-	TRBV6-5	-	TRBJ2-3	CASSYSLGTDTQYF	TGTGCCAGCAGTTACTCCCTAGGCACAGATACGCAGTATTTT